This TCR beta chain was sequenced for a study of blood T cell repertoires in COVID-19. Study-level background: The United States, Italy and Spain supplied acute and convalescent COVID-19 samples. T cells, B-cell-depleted T cells, or PBMCs provided the cDNA or gDNA that served as material.

In the authors' workflow: Estimates of nucleated cell counts were drawn from the amplification of reference gene primers. Assay used: immunoSEQ multiplex PCR; TCRdb lists only in-frame clones, some missing. V and J calls plus clone size are reproduced from that table; the DNA served to infer D and trimming. The sample includes approximately 93,000 clones, about nine tenths seen only once; the top ten take around 26%. V was shortened by 6 bases and J by 7 bases, with 16 bases between the two germline ends. The length of the CDR3 is 14 residues. Germline V gene lookup returns CDR1 MNHEY and CDR2 SMNVEV (reference sequence).

What was sequenced was peripheral blood. The chain uses TRBV27 and TRBJ1-5; D may be TRBD1 (6 bases). This TCR came from a man over 45 with active or convalescent COVID-19. For the CDR3, the DNA is TGTGCCAGCAGGCCACAGGGTGGGGGCCAGCCCCAGCATTTT. Residues: CASRPQGGGQPQHF.